This T cell receptor beta chain was obtained from a study of T cell responses to AZD1222 COVID-19 vaccine. The study's findings and limits: The reported proportion of spike-specific TCRs targeting unmutated variant regions was nearly half.

Sequencing was performed with immunoSEQ multiplex PCR; in TCRdb, only in-frame clones are kept and a portion is missing. Found here are about 110,000 clones, around 90% of them singletons; the top ten hold over 10%. In the case of this clone: Antigen unknown.

V shed 6 bases and J shed 2 bases, with 14 bases lying between them. The CDR3 runs 15 residues. Germline V lookup: CDR1 LNHDA, CDR2 SQIVND (reference sequence). The V gene is TRBV19, the J gene TRBJ1-5; a possible D gene is TRBD1 (5 bases). Specimen: peripheral blood, collected on day 0 of MenACWY control vaccination. The TCR was taken from an adult in good health. The CDR3 coding sequence is TGTGCCAGTAGGGATTTGGGGACGGGCAATCAGCCCCAGCATTTT. It codes for CASRDLGTGNQPQHF.